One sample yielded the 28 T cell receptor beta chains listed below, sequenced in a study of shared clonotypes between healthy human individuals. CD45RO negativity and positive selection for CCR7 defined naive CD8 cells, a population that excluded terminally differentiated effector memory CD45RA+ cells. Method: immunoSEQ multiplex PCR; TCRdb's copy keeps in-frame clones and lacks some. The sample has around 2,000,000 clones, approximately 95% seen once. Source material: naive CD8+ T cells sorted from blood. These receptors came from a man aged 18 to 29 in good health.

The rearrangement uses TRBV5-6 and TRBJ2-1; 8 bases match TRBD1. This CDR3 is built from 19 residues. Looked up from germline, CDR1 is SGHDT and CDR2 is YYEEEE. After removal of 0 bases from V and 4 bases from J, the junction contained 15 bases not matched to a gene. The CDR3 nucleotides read TGTGCCAGCAGCTTGGGATTCGGGACAGGTCTCGGCAAATACAATGAGCAGTTCTTC. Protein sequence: CASSLGFGTGLGKYNEQFF.

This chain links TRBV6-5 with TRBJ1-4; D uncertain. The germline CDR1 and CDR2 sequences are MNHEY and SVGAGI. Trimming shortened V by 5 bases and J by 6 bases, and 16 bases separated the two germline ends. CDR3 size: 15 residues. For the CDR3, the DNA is TGTGCCAGCAGTCCCGGTCCCACAATTTATGAAAAACTGTTTTTT. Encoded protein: CASSPGPTIYEKLFF.

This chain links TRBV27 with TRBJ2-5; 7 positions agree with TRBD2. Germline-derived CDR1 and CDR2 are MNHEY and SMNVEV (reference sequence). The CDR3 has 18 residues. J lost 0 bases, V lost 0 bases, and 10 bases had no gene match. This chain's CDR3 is CASSLSGTTSGHQETQYF. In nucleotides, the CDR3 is TGTGCCAGCAGTTTATCCGGGACTACAAGCGGGCACCAAGAGACCCAGTACTTC.

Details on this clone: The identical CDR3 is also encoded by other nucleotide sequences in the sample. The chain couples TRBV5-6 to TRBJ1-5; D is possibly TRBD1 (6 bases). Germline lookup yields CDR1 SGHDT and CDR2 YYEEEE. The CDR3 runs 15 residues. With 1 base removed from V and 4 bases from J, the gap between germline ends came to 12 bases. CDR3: CASSLSQGRNQPQHF. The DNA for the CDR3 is TGTGCCAGCAGCTTGAGTCAGGGGCGGAATCAGCCCCAGCATTTT.

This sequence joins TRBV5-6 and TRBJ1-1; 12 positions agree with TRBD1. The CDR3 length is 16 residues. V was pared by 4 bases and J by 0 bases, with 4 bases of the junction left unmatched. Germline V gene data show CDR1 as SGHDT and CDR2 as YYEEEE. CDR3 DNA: TGTGCCAGCAGCCTGGGACAGGGGGCGGTGAACACTGAAGCTTTCTTT. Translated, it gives CASSLGQGAVNTEAFF.

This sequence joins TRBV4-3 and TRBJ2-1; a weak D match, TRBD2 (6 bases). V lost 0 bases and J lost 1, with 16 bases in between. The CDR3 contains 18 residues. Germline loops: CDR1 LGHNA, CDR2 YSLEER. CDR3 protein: CASSQDTTSRYSYNEQFF. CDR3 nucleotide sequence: TGCGCCAGCAGCCAAGATACTACTAGCAGGTATTCCTACAATGAGCAGTTCTTC.

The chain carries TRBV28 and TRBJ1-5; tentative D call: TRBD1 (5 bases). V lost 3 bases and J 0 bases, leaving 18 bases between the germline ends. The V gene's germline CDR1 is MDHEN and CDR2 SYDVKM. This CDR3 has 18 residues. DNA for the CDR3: TGTGCCAGCAGTTTTACGGTTGGGGCTCCCGGTAGCAATCAGCCCCAGCATTTT. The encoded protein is CASSFTVGAPGSNQPQHF.

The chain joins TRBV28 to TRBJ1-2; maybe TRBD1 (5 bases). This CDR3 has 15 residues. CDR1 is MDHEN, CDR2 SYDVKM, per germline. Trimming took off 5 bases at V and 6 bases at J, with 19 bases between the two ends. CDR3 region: CASSISREGRDGYTF. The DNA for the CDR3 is TGTGCCAGCAGTATCAGCAGAGAGGGGCGAGATGGCTACACCTTC.

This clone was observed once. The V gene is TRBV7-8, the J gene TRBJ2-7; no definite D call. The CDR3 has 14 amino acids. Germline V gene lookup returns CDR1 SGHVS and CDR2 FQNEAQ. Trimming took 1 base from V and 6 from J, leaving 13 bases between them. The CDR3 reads CASSLVGAVGEQYF. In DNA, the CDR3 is TGTGCCAGCAGCTTAGTTGGCGCCGTAGGCGAGCAGTACTTC. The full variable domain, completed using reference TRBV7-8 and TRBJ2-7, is GAGVSQSPRYKVAKRGQDVALRCDPISGHVSLFWYQQALGQGPEFLTYFQNEAQLDKSGLPSDRFFAERPEGSVSTLKIQRTQQEDSAVYLCASSLVGAVGEQYFGPGTRLTVT.

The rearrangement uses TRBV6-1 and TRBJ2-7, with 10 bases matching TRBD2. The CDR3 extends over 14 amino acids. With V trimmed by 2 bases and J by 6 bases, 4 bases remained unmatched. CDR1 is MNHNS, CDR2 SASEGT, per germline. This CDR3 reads CASSERLAGAEQYF. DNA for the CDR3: TGTGCCAGCAGTGAAAGGCTAGCGGGGGCCGAGCAGTACTTC.

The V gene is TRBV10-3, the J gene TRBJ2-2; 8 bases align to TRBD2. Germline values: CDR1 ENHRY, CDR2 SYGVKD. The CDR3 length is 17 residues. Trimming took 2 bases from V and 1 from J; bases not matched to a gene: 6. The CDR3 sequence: CAISEAAGVLNTGELFF. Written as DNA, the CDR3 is TGTGCCATCAGTGAGGCAGCGGGGGTATTGAACACCGGGGAGCTGTTTTTT.

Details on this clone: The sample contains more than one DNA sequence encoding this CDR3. The CDR3 DNA reads TGTGCCAGCAGCTTGGGCTACTCCTACGAGCAGTACTTC. The encoded protein is CASSLGYSYEQYF. This chain joins TRBV11-3 and TRBJ2-7, with unresolved D. This CDR3 contains 13 residues. V was pared by 3 bases and J by 0 bases, with 6 bases between. Germline V CDR1 and CDR2: SGHNT, YENEEA.

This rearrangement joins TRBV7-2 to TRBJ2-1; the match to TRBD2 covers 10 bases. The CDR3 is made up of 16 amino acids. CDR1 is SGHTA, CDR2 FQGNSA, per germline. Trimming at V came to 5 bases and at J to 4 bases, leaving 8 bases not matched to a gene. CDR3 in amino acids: CASSPSSGLAYNEQFF. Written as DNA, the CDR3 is TGTGCCAGCAGCCCTTCCTCGGGACTAGCGTACAATGAGCAGTTCTTC.

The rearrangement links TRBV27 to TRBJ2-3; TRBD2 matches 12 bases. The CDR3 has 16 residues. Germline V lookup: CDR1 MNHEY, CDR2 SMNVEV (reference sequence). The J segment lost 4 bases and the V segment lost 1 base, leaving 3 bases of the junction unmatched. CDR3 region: CASSLYPSGGADTQYF. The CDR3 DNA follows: TGTGCCAGCAGTTTATACCCTAGCGGGGGGGCAGATACGCAGTATTTT.

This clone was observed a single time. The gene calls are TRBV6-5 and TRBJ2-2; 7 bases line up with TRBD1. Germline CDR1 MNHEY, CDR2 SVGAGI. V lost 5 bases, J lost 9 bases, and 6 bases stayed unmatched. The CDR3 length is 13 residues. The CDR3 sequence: CASSKIQGRELFF. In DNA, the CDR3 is TGTGCCAGCAGTAAAATACAGGGGAGGGAGCTGTTTTTT.

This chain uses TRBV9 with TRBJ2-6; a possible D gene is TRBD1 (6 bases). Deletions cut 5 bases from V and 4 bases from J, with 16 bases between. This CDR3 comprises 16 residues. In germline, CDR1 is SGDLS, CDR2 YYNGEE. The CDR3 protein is CASRPGWGLGANVLTF. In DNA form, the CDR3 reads TGTGCCAGCAGGCCTGGCTGGGGGCTCGGGGCCAACGTCCTGACTTTC.

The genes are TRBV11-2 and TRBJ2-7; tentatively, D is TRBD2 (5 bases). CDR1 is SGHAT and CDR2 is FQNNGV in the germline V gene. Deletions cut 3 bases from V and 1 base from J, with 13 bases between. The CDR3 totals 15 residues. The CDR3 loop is CASSFSPSISYEQYF. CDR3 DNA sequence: TGTGCCAGCAGCTTTTCTCCTAGCATTTCCTACGAGCAGTACTTC.

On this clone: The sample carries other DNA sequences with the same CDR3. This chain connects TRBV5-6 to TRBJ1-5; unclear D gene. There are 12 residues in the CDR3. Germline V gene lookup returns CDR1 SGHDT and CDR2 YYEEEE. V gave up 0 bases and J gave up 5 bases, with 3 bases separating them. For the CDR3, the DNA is TGTGCCAGCAGCTTGGGTGATCAGCCCCAGCATTTT. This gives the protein CASSLGDQPQHF.

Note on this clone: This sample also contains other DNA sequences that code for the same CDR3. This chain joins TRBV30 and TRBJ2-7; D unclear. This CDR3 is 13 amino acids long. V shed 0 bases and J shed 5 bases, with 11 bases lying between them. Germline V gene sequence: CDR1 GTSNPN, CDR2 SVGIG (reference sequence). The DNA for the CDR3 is TGTGCCTGGAGTGTAGGCTTCAGAGACGAGCAGTACTTC. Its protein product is CAWSVGFRDEQYF. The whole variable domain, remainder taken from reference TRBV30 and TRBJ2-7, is SQTIHQWPATLVQPVGSPLSLECTVEGTSNPNLYWYRQAAGRGLQLLFYSVGIGQISSEVPQNLSASRPQDRQFILSSKKLLLSDSGFYLCAWSVGFRDEQYFGPGTRLTVT.

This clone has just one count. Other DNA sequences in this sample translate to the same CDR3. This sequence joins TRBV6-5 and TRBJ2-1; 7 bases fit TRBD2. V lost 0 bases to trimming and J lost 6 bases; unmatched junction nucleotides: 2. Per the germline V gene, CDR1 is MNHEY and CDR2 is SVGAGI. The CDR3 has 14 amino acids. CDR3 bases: TGTGCCAGCAGTTACTCTGCGGGAGTCAATGAGCAGTTCTTC. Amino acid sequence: CASSYSAGVNEQFF.

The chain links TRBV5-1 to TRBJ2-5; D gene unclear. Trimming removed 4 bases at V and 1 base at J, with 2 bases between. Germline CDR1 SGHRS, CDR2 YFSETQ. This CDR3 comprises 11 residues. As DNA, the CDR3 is TGCGCCAGCAGCGGCCAAGAGACCCAGTACTTC. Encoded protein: CASSGQETQYF.

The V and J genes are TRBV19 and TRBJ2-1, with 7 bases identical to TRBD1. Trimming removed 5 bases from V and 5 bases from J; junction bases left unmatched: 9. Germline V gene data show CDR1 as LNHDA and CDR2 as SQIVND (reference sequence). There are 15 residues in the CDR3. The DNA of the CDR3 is TGTGCCAGTAGTCCCGCCCTGGGGACAGACAATGAGCAGTTCTTC. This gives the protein CASSPALGTDNEQFF.

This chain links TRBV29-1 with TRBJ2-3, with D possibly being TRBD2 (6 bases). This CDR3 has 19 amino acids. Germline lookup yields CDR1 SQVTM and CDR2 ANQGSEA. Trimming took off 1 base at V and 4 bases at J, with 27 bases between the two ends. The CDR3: CSVEGGESGTAGHADTQYF. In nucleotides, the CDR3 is TGCAGCGTTGAAGGCGGGGAATCCGGGACTGCCGGGCACGCAGATACGCAGTATTTT.

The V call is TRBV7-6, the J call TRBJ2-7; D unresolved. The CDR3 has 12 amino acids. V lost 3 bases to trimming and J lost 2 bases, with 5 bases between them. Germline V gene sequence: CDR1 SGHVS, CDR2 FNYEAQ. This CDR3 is CASSLNPYEQYF. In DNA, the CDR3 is TGTGCCAGCAGCTTGAATCCCTACGAGCAGTACTTC.

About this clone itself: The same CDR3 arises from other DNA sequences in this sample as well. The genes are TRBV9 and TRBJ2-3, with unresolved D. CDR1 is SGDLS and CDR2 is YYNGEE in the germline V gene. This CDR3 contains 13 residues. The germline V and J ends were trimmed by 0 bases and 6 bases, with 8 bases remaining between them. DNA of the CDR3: TGTGCCAGCAGCGTAGCGGGTCTCGATACGCAGTATTTT. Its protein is CASSVAGLDTQYF.

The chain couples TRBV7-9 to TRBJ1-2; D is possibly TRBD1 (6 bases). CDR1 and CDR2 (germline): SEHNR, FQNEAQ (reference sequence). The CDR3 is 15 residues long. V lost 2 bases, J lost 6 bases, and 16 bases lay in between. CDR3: CASSLSLGAPDGYTF. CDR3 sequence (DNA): TGTGCCAGCAGCTTATCGCTGGGGGCTCCGGATGGCTACACCTTC.

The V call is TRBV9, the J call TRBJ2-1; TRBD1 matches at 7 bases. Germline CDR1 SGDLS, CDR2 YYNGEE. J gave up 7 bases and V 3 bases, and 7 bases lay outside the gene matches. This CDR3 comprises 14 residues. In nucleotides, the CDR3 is TGTGCCAGCAGCGCCCACAGGGGCTGGAATGAGCAGTTCTTC. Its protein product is CASSAHRGWNEQFF. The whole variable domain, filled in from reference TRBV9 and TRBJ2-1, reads DSGVTQTPKHLITATGQRVTLRCSPRSGDLSVYWYQQSLDQGLQFLIQYYNGEERAKGNILERFSAQQFPDLHSELNLSSLELGDSALYFCASSAHRGWNEQFFGPGTRLTVL.

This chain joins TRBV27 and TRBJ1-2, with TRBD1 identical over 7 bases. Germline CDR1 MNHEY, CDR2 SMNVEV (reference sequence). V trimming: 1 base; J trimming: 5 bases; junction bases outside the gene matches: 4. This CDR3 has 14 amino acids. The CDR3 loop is CASSLFPRGYGYTF. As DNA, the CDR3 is TGTGCCAGCAGTTTATTCCCCAGGGGGTATGGCTACACCTTC.